One sample yielded the 5 T cell receptor beta chains listed below, sequenced in a study of blood T cell repertoires in COVID-19 (dated by TCRdb to the early 2020s). Library preparation was by the immunoSEQ multiplex PCR assay. Held by TCRdb, this immuneACCESS table contains in-frame sequences only and omits some clones. Under half of the omission traces to an unresolved V gene where checked; the cause of the rest is unknown. A total of 300,000 to 450,000 clones appear in this sample, roughly 86% of them only once. The ten biggest clones cover around 2% of the sample. Specimen: PBMCs or T cells enriched from blood (not recorded which). The receptors were sampled from a man aged 35 to 55 in a cohort exposed to, infected with or recovered from COVID-19 (not recorded which).

This chain connects TRBV7-8 to TRBJ1-3; D call uncertain. With 2 bases removed from V and 2 bases from J, the gap between germline ends came to 13 bases. Germline V lookup: CDR1 SGHVS, CDR2 FQNEAQ. The CDR3 consists of 16 residues. CDR3 in DNA: TGTGCCAGCAGCTTATATCGGGGAGATCCTGGAAACACCATATATTTT. Translated: CASSLYRGDPGNTIYF. The full variable domain, rest sourced from reference TRBV7-8 and TRBJ1-3, is GAGVSQSPRYKVAKRGQDVALRCDPISGHVSLFWYQQALGQGPEFLTYFQNEAQLDKSGLPSDRFFAERPEGSVSTLKIQRTQQEDSAVYLCASSLYRGDPGNTIYFGEGSWLTVV.

The chain employs TRBV30 and TRBJ1-4, with D maybe TRBD1 (5 bases). Between the trimmed V and J ends, which lost 0 bases and 8 bases, there was a span of 13 bases. CDR1 is GTSNPN and CDR2 is SVGIG in the germline V gene (reference sequence). The CDR3 covers 14 residues. The CDR3 coding sequence is TGTGCCTGGAGTGTCCACAGGAATAGAGAAAAACTGTTTTTT. Translation: CAWSVHRNREKLFF.

This chain connects TRBV3-1 (or the pseudogene TRBV3-2) to TRBJ1-1, with D possibly being TRBD1 (6 bases). This CDR3 has 13 amino acids. V was shortened by 3 bases and J by 4 bases, with 9 bases between the two germline ends. In germline, CDR1 is LGHDT, CDR2 YNNKEL (reference sequence). CDR3 in amino acids: CASSHRRGTEAFF. CDR3 nucleotides: TGTGCCAGCAGCCACCGCAGGGGCACTGAAGCTTTCTTT.

The rearrangement links TRBV2 to TRBJ2-3, with 8 bases identical to TRBD2. V shed 6 bases, J shed 5 bases, and the junction held 10 bases outside the gene matches. This CDR3 contains 15 residues. Germline V gene data show CDR1 as SNHLY and CDR2 as FYNNEI. CDR3 sequence (DNA): TGTGCCAGCAGGGAACCGGGACTAGAGGTAGATACGCAGTATTTT. Protein product: CASREPGLEVDTQYF.

V gene TRBV3-1 (or the pseudogene TRBV3-2) combines with J gene TRBJ1-1; 7 bases fit TRBD1. Looked up from germline, CDR1 is LGHDT and CDR2 is YNNKEL (reference sequence). This CDR3 region has 15 residues. J gave up 2 bases and V 4 bases, and 7 bases lay outside the gene matches. CDR3 protein: CASSPQGVRNTEAFF. The CDR3 DNA is TGTGCCAGCAGCCCTCAGGGGGTTAGAAACACTGAAGCTTTCTTT.